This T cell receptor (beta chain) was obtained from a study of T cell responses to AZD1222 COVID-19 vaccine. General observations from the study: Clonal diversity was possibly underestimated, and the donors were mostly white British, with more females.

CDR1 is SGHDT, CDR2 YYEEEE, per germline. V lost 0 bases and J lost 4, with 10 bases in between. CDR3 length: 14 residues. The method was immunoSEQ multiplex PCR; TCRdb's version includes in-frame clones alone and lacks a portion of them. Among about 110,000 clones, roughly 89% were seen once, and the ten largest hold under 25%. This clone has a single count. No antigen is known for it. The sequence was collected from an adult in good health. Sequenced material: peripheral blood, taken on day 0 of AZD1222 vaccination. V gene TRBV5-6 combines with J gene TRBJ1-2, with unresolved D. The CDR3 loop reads CASSLAGRPYGYTF. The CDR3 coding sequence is TGTGCCAGCAGCTTGGCCGGACGGCCCTATGGCTACACCTTC.